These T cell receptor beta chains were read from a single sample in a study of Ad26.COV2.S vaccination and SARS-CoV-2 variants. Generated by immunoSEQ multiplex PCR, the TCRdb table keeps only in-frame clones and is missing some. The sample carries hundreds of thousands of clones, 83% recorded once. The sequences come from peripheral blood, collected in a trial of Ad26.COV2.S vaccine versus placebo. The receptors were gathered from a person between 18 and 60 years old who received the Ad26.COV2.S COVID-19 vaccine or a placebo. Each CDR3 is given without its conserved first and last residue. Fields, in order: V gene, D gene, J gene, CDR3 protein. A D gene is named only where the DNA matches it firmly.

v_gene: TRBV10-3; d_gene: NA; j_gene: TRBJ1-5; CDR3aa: AISDLGGLGQPQH
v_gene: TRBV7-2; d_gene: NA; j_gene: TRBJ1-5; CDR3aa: ASSFLTGDQPQH
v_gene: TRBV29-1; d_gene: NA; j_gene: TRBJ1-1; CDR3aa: SVRGLANTEAF
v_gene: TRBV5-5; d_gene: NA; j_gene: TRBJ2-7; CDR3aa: ASSLQAGSSYEQY
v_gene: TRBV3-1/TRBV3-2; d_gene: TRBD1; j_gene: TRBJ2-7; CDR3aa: ASGTLGGRYEQY
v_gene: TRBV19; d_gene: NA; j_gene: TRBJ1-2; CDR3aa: ASSSGTLALPNYGYT
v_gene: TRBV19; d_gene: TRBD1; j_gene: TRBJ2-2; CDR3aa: ASSILPGQGAGELF
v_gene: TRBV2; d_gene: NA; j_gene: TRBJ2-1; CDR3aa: ASRRQGEVGNEQF
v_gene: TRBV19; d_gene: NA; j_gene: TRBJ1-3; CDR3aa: ASSTQGNTIY
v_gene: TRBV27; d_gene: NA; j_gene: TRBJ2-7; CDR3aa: ASSLGDSYEQY
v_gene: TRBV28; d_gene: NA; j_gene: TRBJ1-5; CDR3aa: ASTSGGHRASQH
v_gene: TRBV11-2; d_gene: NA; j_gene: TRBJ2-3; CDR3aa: ASSLGWREGDTQY
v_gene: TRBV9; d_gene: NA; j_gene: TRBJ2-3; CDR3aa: ASSVQGHDSGTSTDTQY
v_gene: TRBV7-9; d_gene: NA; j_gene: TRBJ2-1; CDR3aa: ASSFGGYNEQF
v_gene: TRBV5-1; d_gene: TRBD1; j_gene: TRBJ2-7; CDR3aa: ASSQDRAFYEQY
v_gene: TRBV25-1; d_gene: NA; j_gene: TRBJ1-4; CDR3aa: ASSEYPLGGREKLF
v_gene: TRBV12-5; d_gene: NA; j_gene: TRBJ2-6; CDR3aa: ASGLIGGLSGANVLT
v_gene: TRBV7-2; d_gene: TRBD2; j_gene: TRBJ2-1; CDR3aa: ASSLASGGASNEQF
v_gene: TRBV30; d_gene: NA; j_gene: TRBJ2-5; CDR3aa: AWDAGYDRTQY
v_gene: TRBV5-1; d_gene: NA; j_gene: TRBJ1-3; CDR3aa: ASSLRTKGNTIY
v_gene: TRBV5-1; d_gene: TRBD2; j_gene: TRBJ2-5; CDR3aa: ASSLRVGRRGDLQETQY
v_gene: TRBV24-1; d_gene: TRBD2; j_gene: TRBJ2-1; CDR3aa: ATSDRSGASYNEQF
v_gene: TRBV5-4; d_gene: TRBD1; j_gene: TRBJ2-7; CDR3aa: ASSFTGGHHEQY
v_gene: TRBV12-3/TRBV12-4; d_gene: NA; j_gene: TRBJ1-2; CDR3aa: ASSFSQGGYT
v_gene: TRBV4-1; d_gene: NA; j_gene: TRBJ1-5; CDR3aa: ASSQDGDFSNQPQH
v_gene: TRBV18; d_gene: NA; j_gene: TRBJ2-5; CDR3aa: ASSPRTGASSQETQY
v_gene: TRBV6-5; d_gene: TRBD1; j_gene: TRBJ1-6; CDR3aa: ASRRDRDSPLH
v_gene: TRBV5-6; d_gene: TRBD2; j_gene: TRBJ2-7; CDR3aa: ASNRLASYEQY
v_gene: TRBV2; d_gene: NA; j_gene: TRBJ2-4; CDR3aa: ASSVDSKNIQY
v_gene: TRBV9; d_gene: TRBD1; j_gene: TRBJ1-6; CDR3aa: ASSVLDRGGSPLH
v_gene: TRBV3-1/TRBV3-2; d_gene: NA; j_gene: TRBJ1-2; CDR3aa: AVSDLNYGYT
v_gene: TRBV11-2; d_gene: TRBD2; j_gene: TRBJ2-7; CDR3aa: ASSFKLAGGEQY
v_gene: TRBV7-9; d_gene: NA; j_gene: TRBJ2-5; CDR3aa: ASSLGGARAETQY
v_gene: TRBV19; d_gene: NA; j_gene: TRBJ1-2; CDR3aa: ASSLLGGNYGYT
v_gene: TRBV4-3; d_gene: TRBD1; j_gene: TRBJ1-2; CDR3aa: ASSQPGQWTDGYT
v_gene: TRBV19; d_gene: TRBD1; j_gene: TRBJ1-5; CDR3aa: ASSMTGSNQPQH
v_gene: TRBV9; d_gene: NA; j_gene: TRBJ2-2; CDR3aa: ASSSRETGELF
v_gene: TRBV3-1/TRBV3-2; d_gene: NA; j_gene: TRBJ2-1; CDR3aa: ASRETSYNEQF
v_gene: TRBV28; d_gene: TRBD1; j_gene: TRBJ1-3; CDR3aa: AVDRGISGNTIY
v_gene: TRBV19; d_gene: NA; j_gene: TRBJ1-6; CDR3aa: ASERSSYNSPLH
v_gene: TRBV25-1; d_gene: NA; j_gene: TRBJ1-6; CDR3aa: ASSESSGTTSPLH
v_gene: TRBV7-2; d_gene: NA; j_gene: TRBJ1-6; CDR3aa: ASSLDGFGTLH
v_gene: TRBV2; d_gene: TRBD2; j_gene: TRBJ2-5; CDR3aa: ASLMSGLAGIETQY
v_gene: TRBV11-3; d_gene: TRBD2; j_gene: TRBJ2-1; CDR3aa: ASSFLASGYGEQF
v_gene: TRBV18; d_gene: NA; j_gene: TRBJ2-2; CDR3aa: ASSPRSQGAGELF
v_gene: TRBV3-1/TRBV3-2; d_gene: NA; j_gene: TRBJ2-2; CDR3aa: ASSPGGGVTGELF
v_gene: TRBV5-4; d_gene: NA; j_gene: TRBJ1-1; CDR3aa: ASSLMNTEAF
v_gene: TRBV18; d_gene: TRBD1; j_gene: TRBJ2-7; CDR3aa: ASSPASGTGAYEQY
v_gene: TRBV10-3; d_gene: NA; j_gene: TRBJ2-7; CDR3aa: AISEQYYEQY
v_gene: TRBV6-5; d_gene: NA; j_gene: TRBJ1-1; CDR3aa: ASSYDRGANTEAF
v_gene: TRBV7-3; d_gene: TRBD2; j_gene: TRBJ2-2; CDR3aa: ASSFGLARAGELF
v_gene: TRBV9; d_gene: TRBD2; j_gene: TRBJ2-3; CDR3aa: ASSVVSGSTDTQY
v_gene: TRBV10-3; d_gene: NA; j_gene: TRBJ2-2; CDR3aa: AISNWEQDTGELF
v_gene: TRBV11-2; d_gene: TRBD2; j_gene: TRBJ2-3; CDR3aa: ASSRQAGRGTDTQY
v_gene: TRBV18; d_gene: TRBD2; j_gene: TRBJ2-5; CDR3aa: ASSPTPPGGAQETQY
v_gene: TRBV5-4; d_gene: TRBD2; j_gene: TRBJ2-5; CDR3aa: ASSSEREAPQY
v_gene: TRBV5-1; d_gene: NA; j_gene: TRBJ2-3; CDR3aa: ASSYSGPDTQY
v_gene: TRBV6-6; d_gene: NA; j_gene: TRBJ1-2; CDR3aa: ASSSGTRSRGYT
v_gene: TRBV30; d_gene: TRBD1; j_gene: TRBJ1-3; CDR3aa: AWAQGALGNTIY
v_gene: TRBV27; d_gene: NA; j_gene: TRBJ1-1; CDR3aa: ASPKPGDTEAF